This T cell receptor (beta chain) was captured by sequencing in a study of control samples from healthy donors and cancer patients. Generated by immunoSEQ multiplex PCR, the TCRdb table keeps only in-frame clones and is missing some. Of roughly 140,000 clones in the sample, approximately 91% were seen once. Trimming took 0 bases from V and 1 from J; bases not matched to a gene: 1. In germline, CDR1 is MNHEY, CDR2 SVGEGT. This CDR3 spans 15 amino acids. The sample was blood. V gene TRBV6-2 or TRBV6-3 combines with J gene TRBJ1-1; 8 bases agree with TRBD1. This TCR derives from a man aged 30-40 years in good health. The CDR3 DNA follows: TGTGCCAGCAGTTACTCTGGACAGGGGAACACTGAAGCTTTCTTT. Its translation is CASSYSGQGNTEAFF.